These 27 T cell receptor beta chains originate from one sample sequenced in a study of OX40 agonist ivuxolimab in advanced cancers. Produced via immunoSEQ multiplex PCR; TCRdb's table is partial and in-frame only. The repertoire holds around 15,000 clones, around 90% seen once, with 29% in the top ten. The specimen comprised CD4+ or CD8+ T cells sorted from blood, sampled in a trial of the OX40 agonist ivuxolimab. These receptors were collected from an adult with an advanced solid tumor such as melanoma, head and neck, liver or kidney cancer.

The chain uses TRBV7-9 and TRBJ1-1; D gene uncertain. Trimming took 5 bases from V and 6 from J, leaving 13 bases between them. This CDR3 region has 13 residues. Germline CDR1 is SEHNR and CDR2 is FQNEAQ (reference sequence). The CDR3 DNA reads TGTGCCAGCAGCCCCCCGGCAAGTTCTGAAGCTTTCTTT. Protein product: CASSPPASSEAFF. Combining the CDR3 with reference TRBV7-9 and TRBJ1-1 gives the whole variable domain DTGVSQNPRHKITKRGQNVTFRCDPISEHNRLYWYRQTLGQGPEFLTYFQNEAQLEKSRLLSDRFSAERPKGSFSTLEIQRTEQGDSAMYLCASSPPASSEAFFGQGTRLTVV.

This clone showed up just once. V usage is TRBV16 and J usage is TRBJ2-3, with 8 bases that match TRBD2. The CDR3 length is 15 residues. The ends lost 4 bases at V and 3 bases at J; junction bases unmatched: 6. Germline V lookup: CDR1 KGHSY, CDR2 FQNENV. CDR3 sequence reads: CASSLGGATTDTQYF. As DNA, the CDR3 is TGTGCCAGCAGCCTCGGGGGGGCTACGACAGATACGCAGTATTTT.

The genes are TRBV7-2 and TRBJ1-2; weak D call: TRBD1 (5 bases). V lost 3 bases, J lost 3 bases, and 17 bases lay in between. Germline loops: CDR1 SGHTA, CDR2 FQGNSA. This CDR3 is 16 amino acids long. DNA for the CDR3: TGTGCCAGCAGCTTCTCGACCCCTTGGGGGGACTATGGCTACACCTTC. Its translation: CASSFSTPWGDYGYTF.

J is TRBJ2-7 and V is TRBV6-1; D assignment may be TRBD1 or TRBD2 (5 bases each). CDR1 MNHNS and CDR2 SASEGT come from the germline V gene. CDR3 length: 14 residues. The V gene lost 6 bases and the J gene lost 2 bases, with 14 bases spanning the gap. In nucleotides, the CDR3 is TGTGCCAGCAGATCAGGGAGCCGGGCCTACGAGCAGTACTTC. Amino acid sequence: CASRSGSRAYEQYF.

The V gene is TRBV6-1, the J gene TRBJ1-2; 9 bases are shared with TRBD1. The trim removed 0 bases at V and 4 bases at J, leaving 12 bases unmatched. The CDR3 spans 18 residues. Germline loops: CDR1 MNHNS, CDR2 SASEGT. The CDR3 region is CASSEAYLRGQGSYGYTF. CDR3 DNA sequence: TGTGCCAGCAGTGAAGCCTACCTCCGGGGACAGGGTAGCTATGGCTACACCTTC.

The rearrangement links TRBV25-1 to TRBJ2-1; D call uncertain. The CDR3 consists of 13 residues. V lost 3 bases and J 6 bases, leaving 9 bases between the germline ends. Germline values: CDR1 MGHDK, CDR2 SYGVNS. CDR3 loop: CASSDDFGNEQFF. The CDR3 nucleotides read TGTGCCAGCAGTGACGACTTTGGCAATGAGCAGTTCTTC.

This chain connects TRBV7-3 to TRBJ1-1; possible D gene TRBD1, 5 bases. The germline V gene encodes CDR1 SGHTA and CDR2 FQGTGA. Trimming removed 2 bases at V and 6 bases at J, with 10 bases between. The CDR3 consists of 13 residues. DNA of the CDR3: TGTGCCAGCAGCTTAGTGGGGACGGCTGAAGCTTTCTTT. This sequence encodes CASSLVGTAEAFF.

The chain joins TRBV30 to TRBJ1-1; possible D gene TRBD1, 5 bases. Between the trimmed V and J ends, which lost 1 base and 4 bases, there was a span of 7 bases. The V gene's germline CDR1 is GTSNPN and CDR2 SVGIG (reference sequence). This CDR3 is 12 amino acids long. This CDR3 is CAWSAGFTEAFF. In DNA, the CDR3 is TGTGCCTGGAGTGCAGGGTTCACTGAAGCTTTCTTT.

V and J are TRBV11-2 and TRBJ2-5, with 12 bases that match TRBD2. This CDR3 is 16 amino acids long. Trimming at V came to 2 bases and at J to 4 bases, leaving 5 bases not matched to a gene. The germline V gene has CDR1 SGHAT and CDR2 FQNNGV. CDR3 in DNA: TGTGCCAGCAGCTTACTAGCGGGAGGGCCAGGAGAGACCCAGTACTTC. Amino acid sequence: CASSLLAGGPGETQYF.

A few counts support this clone. The chain uses TRBV5-1 and TRBJ2-2, with TRBD2 identical over 8 bases. The CDR3 contains 16 residues. The ends lost 4 bases at V and 3 bases at J; junction bases unmatched: 8. In germline, CDR1 is SGHRS, CDR2 YFSETQ. CDR3 DNA sequence: TGCGCCAGCAGCACCCCCCGGACTAGCCACACCGGGGAGCTGTTTTTT. Translation gives CASSTPRTSHTGELFF.

CDR3 sequence reads: CASSLGQDQPQHF. CDR3 nucleotides: TGTGCCAGCAGCTTAGGACAGGATCAGCCCCAGCATTTT. The chain is built from TRBV7-6 and TRBJ1-5, with D maybe TRBD1 (6 bases). With 1 base removed from V and 5 bases from J, the gap between germline ends came to 6 bases. CDR3 size: 13 residues. Germline V gives CDR1 SGHVS, CDR2 FNYEAQ.

The rearrangement joins TRBV7-9 to TRBJ2-4, with D perhaps TRBD1 or TRBD2 (5 bases each). Per the germline V gene, CDR1 is SEHNR and CDR2 is FQNEAQ (reference sequence). V dropped 11 bases and J dropped 8 bases, with 13 bases sitting between them. The CDR3 is 11 amino acids. The CDR3 nucleotides read TGTGCCTACACCCGGGGCGACATTCAGTACTTC. Translated: CAYTRGDIQYF.

The chain carries TRBV4-1 and TRBJ2-1; D gene unclear. The V gene's germline CDR1 is MGHRA and CDR2 YSYEKL. V shed 2 bases and J shed 3 bases, with 5 bases lying between them. This CDR3 contains 13 residues. The CDR3 region has the DNA TGCGCCAGCAGCCAAAACGGCTACAATGAGCAGTTCTTC. As protein: CASSQNGYNEQFF.

The genes are TRBV2 and TRBJ2-2; possibly TRBD1 for D (6 bases). The CDR3 contains 12 residues. Trimming took off 9 bases at V and 6 bases at J, with 11 bases between the two ends. The germline V gene has CDR1 SNHLY and CDR2 FYNNEI. The CDR3 is CARKGEPGELFF. The CDR3 DNA reads as TGTGCCAGGAAGGGGGAACCCGGGGAGCTGTTTTTT.

The chain uses TRBV2 and TRBJ2-3, with D perhaps being TRBD1 or TRBD2 (5 bases each). With 11 bases removed from V and 2 bases from J, the gap between germline ends came to 14 bases. The CDR3 loop spans 13 amino acids. CDR1 is SNHLY, CDR2 FYNNEI, per germline. CDR3 sequence: CAPVGPNTDTQYF. In DNA, the CDR3 is TGTGCCCCTGTGGGACCCAACACAGATACGCAGTATTTT.

The chain has TRBV19 and TRBJ1-2; D ambiguous. The CDR3 is made up of 15 amino acids. V gave up 5 bases and J gave up 7 bases, with 20 bases separating them. CDR1 and CDR2 from the germline V gene are LNHDA and SQIVND (reference sequence). As DNA, the CDR3 is TGTGCCAGTAGTCCATTTCAGAAGGCCTCTATTGGCTACACCTTC. Protein sequence: CASSPFQKASIGYTF.

Regarding this clone: One end of the junction fails to match germline, which may point to a read error. V usage is TRBV10-3 and J usage is TRBJ2-7; 7 bases line up with TRBD2. The CDR3 consists of 10 residues. Per the germline V gene, CDR1 is ENHRY and CDR2 is SYGVKD. CDR3 loop: CATLADEQYF. The DNA of the CDR3 is TGCGCCACGCTAGCGGACGAGCAGTACTTC.

This chain links TRBV5-5 with TRBJ2-1, with 7 bases aligning to TRBD2. The ends lost 0 bases at V and 6 bases at J; junction bases unmatched: 6. This CDR3 is 15 amino acids long. CDR1 and CDR2 (germline): SGHKS, YYEKEE (reference sequence). CDR3 sequence reads: CASSLAAGAGNEQFF. The CDR3, as DNA: TGTGCCAGCAGCTTGGCCGCGGGAGCGGGCAATGAGCAGTTCTTC.

J is TRBJ2-7 and V is TRBV9; D not certain. The germline V and J ends were trimmed by 3 bases and 0 bases, with 7 bases remaining between them. CDR3 size: 13 residues. Germline-derived CDR1 and CDR2 are SGDLS and YYNGEE. In nucleotides, the CDR3 is TGTGCCAGCAGCGGCCGACACTCCTACGAGCAGTACTTC. Its protein is CASSGRHSYEQYF.

The chain combines TRBV10-1 with TRBJ1-1, with no clear D. This CDR3 spans 13 amino acids. Germline V lookup: CDR1 WNHNN, CDR2 SYGVQD (reference sequence). Trimming removed 5 bases at V and 2 bases at J, with 9 bases between. CDR3 protein: CASSQDINTEAFF. CDR3 DNA: TGCGCCAGCAGTCAAGACATAAACACTGAAGCTTTCTTT.

V and J are TRBV7-8 and TRBJ2-1; 11 positions agree with TRBD2. Germline CDR1 and CDR2: SGHVS and FQNEAQ. The CDR3 is made up of 14 amino acids. The V and J ends lost 3 bases and 5 bases, in that order; junction bases with no gene match: 0. Written as DNA, the CDR3 is TGTGCCAGCAGCTTGGGACTAGCGGACAATGAGCAGTTCTTC. This encodes CASSLGLADNEQFF.

As DNA, the CDR3 is TGTGCCAGTAGTATCTGGCGGGGACAAGAGACCCAGTACTTC. Translating gives CASSIWRGQETQYF. The chain is built from TRBV19 and TRBJ2-5; TRBD2 might be the D (6 bases). The V gene lost 3 bases and the J gene lost 2 bases, with 10 bases spanning the gap. This CDR3 has 14 amino acids. Germline V CDR1 and CDR2: LNHDA, SQIVND (reference sequence).

The chain carries TRBV7-6 and TRBJ2-1, with 7 bases that match TRBD2. V trimming: 3 bases; J trimming: 0 bases; junction bases outside the gene matches: 2. Germline-derived CDR1 and CDR2 are SGHVS and FNYEAQ. There are 15 residues in the CDR3. CDR3 nucleotide sequence: TGTGCCAGCAGCTTTGGGGGGGGCTCCTACAATGAGCAGTTCTTC. Its translation: CASSFGGGSYNEQFF.

The chain links TRBV27 to TRBJ2-1; 7 bases are shared with TRBD2. V was pared by 2 bases and J by 8 bases, with 12 bases of the junction left unmatched. Germline V lookup: CDR1 MNHEY, CDR2 SMNVEV (reference sequence). This CDR3 region has 16 residues. CDR3 sequence reads: CASSLIPRGSSYEQFF. The CDR3 DNA reads as TGTGCCAGCAGTTTAATACCCCGCGGGAGTTCCTATGAGCAGTTCTTC.

The chain employs TRBV6-1 and TRBJ2-7; D unresolved. This CDR3 comprises 17 residues. The germline V and J ends were trimmed by 2 bases and 1 base, with 18 bases remaining between them. Germline CDR1 reads MNHNS; CDR2 reads SASEGT. The CDR3 here is CASSESVGRPSSYEQYF. The CDR3 DNA follows: TGTGCCAGCAGTGAATCCGTTGGCAGACCATCTTCCTACGAGCAGTACTTC.

The rearrangement links TRBV7-9 to TRBJ1-1, with D perhaps TRBD1 (5 bases). Germline-derived CDR1 and CDR2 are SEHNR and FQNEAQ (reference sequence). The CDR3 loop spans 13 amino acids. V was cut by 3 bases and J by 7 bases, with 12 bases left in between. CDR3 in amino acids: CASSFAGTGEAFF. CDR3 coding DNA: TGTGCCAGCAGCTTTGCAGGGACCGGTGAAGCTTTCTTT.

V is TRBV5-1 and J is TRBJ1-5; D is ambiguous. V lost 0 bases, J lost 3 bases, and 7 bases lay in between. Germline loops: CDR1 SGHRS, CDR2 YFSETQ. This CDR3 is 14 amino acids long. The DNA for the CDR3 is TGCGCCAGCAGCTTGGGAGGGCTCAATCAGCCCCAGCATTTT. Its protein product is CASSLGGLNQPQHF.